This T cell receptor beta chain is drawn from a study of T cell repertoires in cytomegalovirus infection. Study details: The study used recently identified HLA-C-restricted and well-studied HLA-B-restricted CMV epitopes.

TCRdb reanalysed the reads using MiXCR and keeps one entry per CDR3 protein. The sample records around 900,000 distinct CDR3 sequences, approximately 31% being singletons. This clonotype was seen many times. Its specificity is unknown. General observations from the study: CMV carriers having the relevant HLA were flagged by cumulative public TCR beta family frequency.

The material was cultured CD8+ T cells from PBMCs, obtained from culture after CMV antigen stimulation. The sequence was obtained from a human donor in good health (CMV status not recorded). Some clones in this sample may be carry-over from other donors' samples.

In nucleotides, the CDR3 is TGTGCCAGCAGCCCCACCGAGGGCCGAGCGAACACTGAAGCTTTCTTT. This gives the protein CASSPTEGRANTEAFF. The V gene is TRBV7-6, the J gene TRBJ1-1, with unresolved D. From germline, CDR1 is SGHVS and CDR2 FNYEAQ. The CDR3 totals 16 residues. V was pared by 5 bases and J by 1 base, with 17 bases between.